A single T cell receptor (beta chain) is shown here with its context. The sample belongs to a study of blood T cell repertoires in COVID-19. Study details: From the United States, Italy and Spain came samples of acute and convalescent COVID-19. The analysed material was cDNA or gDNA that came from T cells, B-cell-depleted T cells, or PBMCs.

One Seattle source followed patients from active infection through their disease course. How the authors handled the data: Amplification with reference gene primers provided the estimates of nucleated cell counts. The protocol was immunoSEQ multiplex PCR, while the TCRdb copy is restricted to in-frame clones and leaves out a portion. V, J and clone size were drawn from that table, and D and trimming were deduced from the DNA. The table has about 310,000 clones, 85% to 90% seen once. The CDR3 is made up of 15 amino acids. Per the germline V gene, CDR1 is LNHDA and CDR2 is SQIVND (reference sequence). Between the trimmed V and J ends, which lost 7 bases and 3 bases, there was a span of 15 bases.

Sequenced input: peripheral blood. The chain combines TRBV19 with TRBJ2-2; no definite D call. This clonotype was sampled from a woman in her twenties or thirties with COVID-19, enrolled during active disease. The CDR3 sequence: CASTLGDFDTGELFF. CDR3 bases: TGTGCCAGTACCTTGGGTGACTTCGACACCGGGGAGCTGTTTTTT. Full variable domain (outside the CDR3, taken from reference TRBV19 and TRBJ2-2): DGGITQSPKYLFRKEGQNVTLSCEQNLNHDAMYWYRQDPGQGLRLIYYSQIVNDFQKGDIAEGYSVSREKKESFPLTVTSAQKNPTAFYLCASTLGDFDTGELFFGEGSRLTVL.